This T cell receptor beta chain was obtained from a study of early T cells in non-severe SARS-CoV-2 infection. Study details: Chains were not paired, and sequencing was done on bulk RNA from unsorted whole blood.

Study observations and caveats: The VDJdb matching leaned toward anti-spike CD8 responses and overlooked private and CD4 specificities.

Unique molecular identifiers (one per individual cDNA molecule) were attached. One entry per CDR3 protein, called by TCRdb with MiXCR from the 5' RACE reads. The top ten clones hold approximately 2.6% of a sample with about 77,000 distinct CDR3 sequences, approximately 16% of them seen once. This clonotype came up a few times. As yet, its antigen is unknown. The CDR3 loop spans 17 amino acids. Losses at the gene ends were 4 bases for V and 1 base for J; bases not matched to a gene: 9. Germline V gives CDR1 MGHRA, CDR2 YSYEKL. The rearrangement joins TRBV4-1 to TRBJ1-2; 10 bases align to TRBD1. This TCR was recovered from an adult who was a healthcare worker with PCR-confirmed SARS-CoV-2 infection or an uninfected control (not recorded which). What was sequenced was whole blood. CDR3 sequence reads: CASSPDTGTGVNYGYTF. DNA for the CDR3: TGCGCCAGCAGCCCTGATACCGGGACAGGGGTTAACTATGGCTACACCTTC.